Below are 5 T cell receptor beta chains sequenced from a single sample in a study of cytomegalovirus exposure and HLA in healthy donors. The primer mix had 60 Vbeta and 13 Jbeta primers. Profiled with immunoSEQ multiplex PCR; TCRdb holds only in-frame clones, not every one. The sample includes about 160,000 clones, roughly 82% seen only once; the top ten take about 10%. The specimen was PBMCs. The receptors were gathered from a man in his fifties or sixties in good health and CMV-seropositive.

The V and J genes are TRBV5-8 and TRBJ2-7; D ambiguous. Germline-derived CDR1 and CDR2 are SGHTS and YDEGEE. CDR3 length: 11 residues. Trimming removed 3 bases from V and 2 bases from J, with 3 bases in between. The CDR3, as DNA: TGTGCCAGCAGCTATACCTACGAGCAGTACTTC. This sequence encodes CASSYTYEQYF. The complete variable domain, with remaining parts taken from reference TRBV5-8 and TRBJ2-7, reads EAGVTQSPTHLIKTRGQQATLRCSPISGHTSVYWYQQALGLGLQFLLWYDEGEERNRGNFPPRFSGRQFPNYSSELNVNALELEDSALYLCASSYTYEQYFGPGTRLTVT.

The J gene is TRBJ1-5, the V gene TRBV28; a weak D match, TRBD1 (5 bases). The CDR3 spans 15 residues. Germline V gives CDR1 MDHEN, CDR2 SYDVKM. V lost 6 bases, J lost 2 bases, and 14 bases lay in between. The CDR3 reads CASSGTGRGNQPQHF. DNA of the CDR3: TGTGCCAGCAGCGGTACAGGTAGGGGCAATCAGCCCCAGCATTTT.

This clone occurred a few times. CDR3 sequence reads: CASRSIRGQDEQYF. As DNA, the CDR3 is TGTGCCAGCAGGAGCATTAGGGGGCAGGACGAGCAGTACTTC. The rearrangement joins TRBV2 to TRBJ2-7; 7 bases match TRBD1. V lost 6 bases to trimming and J lost 5 bases; unmatched junction nucleotides: 10. The germline V gene encodes CDR1 SNHLY and CDR2 FYNNEI. This CDR3 is 14 amino acids long.

Only a few counts were recorded for this clone. The rearrangement uses TRBV5-8 and TRBJ2-7, with TRBD1 matching 7 bases. The CDR3 extends over 14 amino acids. CDR1 SGHTS and CDR2 YDEGEE come from the germline V gene. The ends lost 5 bases at V and 1 base at J; junction bases unmatched: 6. The CDR3 here is CASRPRTGSYEQYF. DNA of the CDR3: TGTGCCAGCAGACCAAGGACAGGATCCTACGAGCAGTACTTC.

The chain links TRBV6-5 to TRBJ1-1; D is perhaps TRBD1 (5 bases). The CDR3 has 15 amino acids. The germline gives CDR1 MNHEY, CDR2 SVGAGI. Trimming shortened V by 4 bases and J by 4 bases, and 16 bases separated the two germline ends. CDR3 region: CASSSGHQKRTEAFF. The CDR3 coding sequence is TGTGCCAGCAGTTCCGGACATCAAAAGCGCACTGAAGCTTTCTTT.